This TCR beta chain was sequenced for a study of cytotoxic CD8 clonotypes in ibrutinib-treated CLL (dated by TCRdb to about 2021). Turning to the overall study: In this cohort, 15 patients were treatment-naive and roughly ten were relapsed/refractory, while some 18 had unmutated IGHV. Responses were partial in some 24 patients and complete in 2; after median 68 months follow-up, about 14 stayed in remission and roughly twelve progressed. The response samples were drawn at a median of roughly eleven months into treatment, with a range of about 6 to 36 months. Samples averaged roughly 280,000 productive templates and approximately 100,000 productive rearrangements. Longitudinal samples were obtainable from about 30% of the 86 participants in the trial. Cryopreserved peripheral blood mononuclear cells were obtained prior to treatment, at the time of response, and at either disease progression or sustained remission. All remission and progressive disease samples were collected while patients were still receiving ibrutinib.

The time point label for this specimen denotes: around 2 years on ibrutinib. For TCR beta library preparation, roughly 2 micrograms of genomic DNA were extracted from the cryopreserved PBMCs. High-throughput TCR beta sequencing was performed on longitudinal blood samples from CLL patients receiving ibrutinib monotherapy. The patients took part in an open-label, single-center phase 2 trial of ibrutinib monotherapy. On a MiSeq, deep resolution sequencing aimed for a depth between 1 in 1 million and 1 in 200,000 T cells, with each clonotype covered approximately 10x on average. The immunoSEQ hsTCRB Kit was used to generate the TCR beta libraries. The source study handled its data this way. The data were analyzed with ImmunoSEQ Analyzer and ImmunoSEQ Data Assistant, and V, D and J gene assignments followed IMGT definitions. Clonality, with values ranging from 0 to 1, was calculated as one minus the normalized Shannon entropy of productive rearrangement frequencies. Only overrepresented clonotypes making up at least 0.05% of the repertoire of each patient were included in the public clonotype analysis. Repertoires from 10 to 15 age-matched healthy donors in immuneACCESS were used as clonality controls. The table comes from immuneACCESS by way of TCRdb, which keeps in-frame sequences with V and J called. Part of the clones is missing from these tables; in studies checked, under half for an unresolved V gene and the rest for unknown reasons. V and J calls and clone size are given by that table; D and trimming were obtained from the DNA. This sample comprises 70,000 to 80,000 clones, approximately 87% of them detected only once. The top ten clones comprise less than 40% of the sample.

This clone was picked up one time. The antigen it binds to is not known. Nothing much larger sits one base from this clone, and base qualities are not available. The sample has other DNA sequences that encode this CDR3 too. The CDR3, from cysteine to phenylalanine, totals 14 residues. The sequence is cut down to CDR3 DNA, 42 bases in frame from base 1. V trim: 0 bases; J trim: 8 bases; unmatched bases: 6. The germline V gene gives CDR1 as SGHRS and CDR2 as YFSETQ. What the study reported, not specific to this receptor: Baseline clonality exceeded that of age-matched healthy donors and correlated strongly with circulating CD8+ T-cell counts. Clonality increased at ibrutinib response, stayed stable in sustained remission, and fell back toward baseline at progression. Sampling times were not matched between sustained-remission and progressing patients, and lymph node repertoires were not studied. Public clonotypes were rare and either shrank or stayed stable during treatment, and the rise in clonality at ibrutinib response reflected expansion of private clonotypes.

The sample here was PBMCs, taken after 24 months of ibrutinib treatment. In this chain, TRBV5-1 is recombined with TRBJ1-2; 8 bases in between match TRBD1. This receptor was taken from a human donor with chronic lymphocytic leukemia. Here is the DNA: TGCGCCAGCAGCTTGGCAGGGACAGGAGGCGGCTACACCTTC. Translation gives CASSLAGTGGGYTF.